These 21 T cell receptor beta chains were all obtained from the same sample, sequenced in a study of OX40 agonist ivuxolimab in advanced cancers. Using immunoSEQ multiplex PCR, the repertoire was profiled, and TCRdb retains in-frame clones only, with some absent. The sample contains around 34,000 clones, 80% to 85% of which appear only once. The specimen comprised CD4+ or CD8+ T cells sorted from blood, sampled in a trial of the OX40 agonist ivuxolimab. These receptors originate from an adult with an advanced solid tumor such as melanoma, head and neck, liver or kidney cancer.

The rearrangement uses TRBV4-3 and TRBJ1-3; 9 bases map to TRBD1. The V gene end was trimmed by 3 bases and the J gene end by 4 bases; junction bases not matched to a gene: 10. The length of the CDR3 is 17 residues. The germline CDR1 and CDR2 sequences are LGHNA and YSLEER. CDR3 region: CASSQHGQGINGNTIYF. The DNA for the CDR3 is TGCGCCAGCAGCCAGCATGGACAGGGGATAAACGGAAACACCATATATTTT.

This clone was detected a few times. V gene TRBV10-2 combines with J gene TRBJ2-5; the D call may be TRBD1 or TRBD2 (5 bases each). This CDR3 contains 15 residues. Trimming removed 5 bases from V and 1 base from J, with 14 bases in between. Looked up from germline, CDR1 is WSHSY and CDR2 is SAAADI. CDR3 sequence reads: CASSPKERGQETQYF. Here the CDR3 DNA reads TGCGCCAGCAGTCCTAAAGAGAGGGGCCAAGAGACCCAGTACTTC.

This clone was observed once. V and J are TRBV7-9 and TRBJ1-1; 8 bases map to TRBD1. Germline V gene sequence: CDR1 SEHNR, CDR2 FQNEAQ (reference sequence). The CDR3 consists of 16 residues. V gave up 3 bases and J gave up 5 bases; unmatched junction bases: 11. CDR3 region: CASSLGQVGVWTEAFF. The CDR3 nucleotides read TGTGCCAGCAGCTTGGGACAGGTGGGGGTATGGACTGAAGCTTTCTTT. The full variable domain, with the rest looked up from reference TRBV7-9 and TRBJ1-1, is DTGVSQNPRHKITKRGQNVTFRCDPISEHNRLYWYRQTLGQGPEFLTYFQNEAQLEKSRLLSDRFSAERPKGSFSTLEIQRTEQGDSAMYLCASSLGQVGVWTEAFFGQGTRLTVV.

This sequence joins TRBV20-1 and TRBJ1-2; D perhaps matches TRBD1 (6 bases). From germline, CDR1 is DFQATT and CDR2 SNEGSKA (reference sequence). V was cut by 5 bases and J by 5 bases, with 9 bases left in between. The CDR3 extends over 11 amino acids. The CDR3 loop reads CSAPTGYGYTF. CDR3 bases: TGCAGTGCTCCAACAGGGTATGGCTACACCTTC.

This chain joins TRBV19 and TRBJ2-1; TRBD1 aligns across 11 bases. Germline V gives CDR1 LNHDA, CDR2 SQIVND (reference sequence). Germline trimming cut 5 bases from V and 6 bases from J; bases unmatched to any gene: 6. There are 15 residues in the CDR3. In DNA, the CDR3 is TGTGCCAGTAGTCCCACGGGACAGGGGGTCAATGAGCAGTTCTTC. It is translated as CASSPTGQGVNEQFF.

The chain employs TRBV2 and TRBJ1-2, with no clear D. CDR1 is SNHLY and CDR2 is FYNNEI in the germline V gene. The V end lost 4 bases, the J end lost 8 bases, and 8 bases lay between the germline ends. CDR3 size: 11 residues. The CDR3 region has the DNA TGTGCCAGCAGTGGGGCAGGCGGCTACACCTTC. This encodes CASSGAGGYTF.

The V and J genes are TRBV6-6 and TRBJ2-5, with D unresolved. The end of the DNA fits TRBJ2-7 better, so the J call may be wrong. Germline V gene data show CDR1 as MNHNY and CDR2 as SVGAGI (reference sequence). The CDR3 runs 14 residues. The CDR3 loop is CASSYRLSEYEQYF. The CDR3 coding sequence is TGTGCCAGCAGTTACCGATTGAGCGAATACGAGCAGTACTTC.

CDR3 nucleotides: TGCGCCAGCAGCCAAAATCCGGGACACCCCACTAATAATTCACCCCTCCACTTT. This translates into CASSQNPGHPTNNSPLHF. The chain couples TRBV4-3 to TRBJ1-6; D possibly corresponds to TRBD1 (6 bases). The germline V gene has CDR1 LGHNA and CDR2 YSLEER. This CDR3 spans 18 amino acids. V lost 2 bases to trimming and J lost 5 bases, with 19 bases between them.

This clone showed up just a few times. J is TRBJ2-3 and V is TRBV2; 12 bases agree with TRBD2. In germline, CDR1 is SNHLY, CDR2 FYNNEI. V lost 6 bases and J lost 6; bases outside the gene matches: 13. The CDR3 sequence is 17 residues long. The CDR3 DNA reads TGTGCCAGCAGGATGGACTCTAGCGGGGGGGTTCGGGATACGCAGTATTTT. This translates into CASRMDSSGGVRDTQYF.

This CDR3 is CASSQGRVSYNEQFF. The CDR3 coding sequence is TGCGCCAGCAGCCAAGGACGGGTTAGCTACAATGAGCAGTTCTTC. This chain links TRBV4-3 with TRBJ2-1; D is uncertain. Between the trimmed V and J ends, which lost 1 base and 3 bases, there was a span of 10 bases. The length of the CDR3 is 15 residues. The germline V gene encodes CDR1 LGHNA and CDR2 YSLEER.

The rearrangement links TRBV7-9 to TRBJ1-2; D gene ambiguous. The CDR3 runs to 13 residues. V was cut by 3 bases and J by 4 bases, with 9 bases left in between. CDR1 and CDR2 from the germline V gene are SEHNR and FQNEAQ (reference sequence). DNA of the CDR3: TGTGCCAGCAGCTTTAATGGTGGCTATGGCTACACCTTC. This gives the protein CASSFNGGYGYTF.

The sample holds a few counts of this clone. J is TRBJ2-2 and V is TRBV11-3, with 8 bases that match TRBD2. This CDR3 region has 17 residues. Germline V lookup: CDR1 SGHNT, CDR2 YENEEA. With 1 base clipped from V and 8 bases from J, the junction kept 12 bases outside the gene matches. The CDR3 loop is CASSLGLTSARSGELFF. CDR3 DNA: TGTGCCAGCAGCTTAGGCCTGACTAGCGCACGTTCGGGGGAGCTGTTTTTT. Full variable domain (missing parts from reference TRBV11-3 and TRBJ2-2): EAGVVQSPRYKIIEKKQPVAFWCNPISGHNTLYWYLQNLGQGPELLIRYENEEAVDDSQLPKDRFSAERLKGVDSTLKIQPAELGDSAVYLCASSLGLTSARSGELFFGEGSRLTVL.

The J gene is TRBJ2-2, the V gene TRBV27, with 10 bases that match TRBD2. The V gene end was trimmed by 5 bases and the J gene end by 6 bases; junction bases not matched to a gene: 6. The CDR3 consists of 15 residues. Germline lookup yields CDR1 MNHEY and CDR2 SMNVEV (reference sequence). CDR3 in amino acids: CASSALAGVAGELFF. Written as DNA, the CDR3 is TGTGCCAGCAGTGCGCTAGCGGGAGTCGCCGGGGAGCTGTTTTTT.

This chain uses TRBV6-1 with TRBJ2-3; TRBD2 agrees at 12 bases. The CDR3 runs 15 residues. Trimming removed 8 bases from V and 2 bases from J; junction bases left unmatched: 5. From germline, CDR1 is MNHNS and CDR2 SASEGT. CDR3 sequence: CASRLAGAHTDTQYF. DNA of the CDR3: TGTGCCAGCCGACTAGCGGGGGCCCACACAGATACGCAGTATTTT.

This chain connects TRBV11-1 to TRBJ1-6; D not certain. V was pared by 3 bases and J by 3 bases, with 6 bases between. The CDR3 is 14 residues long. The germline CDR1 and CDR2 sequences are SGHAT and FQDESV (reference sequence). CDR3 nucleotides: TGTGCCAGCAGCTTTGGTCACTATAATTCACCCCTCCACTTT. Residues: CASSFGHYNSPLHF.

DNA of the CDR3: TGTGCCAGCAGTGAGCCGGGACAACTCACTGAAGCTTTCTTT. Translation gives CASSEPGQLTEAFF. V gene TRBV6-5 combines with J gene TRBJ1-1, with a tentative D call TRBD1 (6 bases). The CDR3 spans 14 residues. The germline V gene encodes CDR1 MNHEY and CDR2 SVGAGI. V dropped 5 bases and J dropped 4 bases, with 14 bases sitting between them.

The CDR3, as DNA: TGTGCCAGTAGGGACCGGGTGGGGCAGTACTTC. Protein: CASRDRVGQYF. The gene calls are TRBV19 and TRBJ2-7; D not resolved. Trimming removed 6 bases at V and 9 bases at J, with 12 bases between. The CDR3 spans 11 residues. Germline CDR1 and CDR2: LNHDA and SQIVND (reference sequence). Complete variable domain (other parts from reference TRBV19 and TRBJ2-7): DGGITQSPKYLFRKEGQNVTLSCEQNLNHDAMYWYRQDPGQGLRLIYYSQIVNDFQKGDIAEGYSVSREKKESFPLTVTSAQKNPTAFYLCASRDRVGQYFGPGTRLTVT.

The chain joins TRBV2 to TRBJ2-2; possible D gene TRBD2, 5 bases. Germline CDR1 and CDR2: SNHLY and FYNNEI. Trimming stripped 8 bases from V and 0 bases from J, with 10 bases between. The CDR3 has 14 amino acids. The CDR3 here is CASFLAPNTGELFF. The CDR3 nucleotides read TGTGCCAGCTTTCTAGCCCCGAACACCGGGGAGCTGTTTTTT. Combining the CDR3 with reference TRBV2 and TRBJ2-2 gives the whole variable domain EPEVTQTPSHQVTQMGQEVILRCVPISNHLYFYWYRQILGQKVEFLVSFYNNEISEKSEIFDDQFSVERPDGSNFTLKIRSTKLEDSAMYFCASFLAPNTGELFFGEGSRLTVL.

V usage is TRBV6-1 and J usage is TRBJ1-5, with D perhaps TRBD1 (5 bases). V lost 0 bases, J lost 10 bases, and 16 bases lay in between. Germline V gene sequence: CDR1 MNHNS, CDR2 SASEGT. This CDR3 contains 15 residues. In DNA, the CDR3 is TGTGCCAGCAGTGAAGCGGGGCAGGTCTTTGGACCCCAGCATTTT. It specifies CASSEAGQVFGPQHF.

Only one count was recorded for this clone. This sequence joins TRBV7-2 and TRBJ2-7; D is perhaps TRBD2 (6 bases). Germline-derived CDR1 and CDR2 are SGHTA and FQGNSA. The length of the CDR3 is 16 residues. The ends were cut back, 5 bases at V and 4 bases at J, with 21 bases in the middle. Here the CDR3 reads CASSPHRGMRTYEQYF. The DNA of the CDR3 is TGTGCCAGCAGCCCTCATCGGGGGATGCGGACTTACGAGCAGTACTTC.

The chain is built from TRBV30 and TRBJ1-1, with TRBD1 identical over 7 bases. The CDR3 has 14 residues. Germline-derived CDR1 and CDR2 are GTSNPN and SVGIG (reference sequence). With V trimmed by 1 base and J by 5 bases, 7 bases remained unmatched. The CDR3 loop is CAWSAGRGYTEAFF. The CDR3 DNA follows: TGTGCCTGGAGTGCCGGCAGGGGGTATACTGAAGCTTTCTTT.